This TCR beta chain derives from a study of T cells in tuberculosis. The V gene end was trimmed by 5 bases and the J gene end by 4 bases; junction bases not matched to a gene: 4. This CDR3 is 13 amino acids long. CDR1 is MNHEY, CDR2 SMNVEV, per germline (reference sequence). Repertoires were generated with immunoSEQ multiplex PCR, while TCRdb's copy carries only in-frame clones and drops some. The profile shows 23,000 or so clones, about 95% of them singletons. V is TRBV27 and J is TRBJ1-1; 7 bases map to TRBD1. The source is a donor under 30 with latent tuberculosis or without tuberculosis infection. Material: PBMCs. The CDR3 protein is CASSDRVGTEAFF. The DNA of the CDR3 is TGTGCCAGCAGTGACAGGGTGGGCACTGAAGCTTTCTTT.